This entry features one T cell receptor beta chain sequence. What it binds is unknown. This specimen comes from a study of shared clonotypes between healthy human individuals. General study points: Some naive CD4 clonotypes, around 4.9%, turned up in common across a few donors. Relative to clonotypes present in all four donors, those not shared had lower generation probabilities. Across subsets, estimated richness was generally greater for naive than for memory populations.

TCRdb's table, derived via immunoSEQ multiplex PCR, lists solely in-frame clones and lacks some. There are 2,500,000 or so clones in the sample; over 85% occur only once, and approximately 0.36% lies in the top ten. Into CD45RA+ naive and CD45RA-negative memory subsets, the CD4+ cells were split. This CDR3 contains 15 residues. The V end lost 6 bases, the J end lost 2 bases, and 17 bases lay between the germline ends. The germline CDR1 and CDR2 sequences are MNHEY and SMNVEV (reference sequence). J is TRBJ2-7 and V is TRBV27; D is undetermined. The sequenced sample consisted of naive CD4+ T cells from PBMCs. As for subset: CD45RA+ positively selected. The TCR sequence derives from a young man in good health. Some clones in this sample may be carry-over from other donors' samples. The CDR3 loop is CASSQKGDFPYEQYF. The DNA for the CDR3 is TGTGCCAGCAGCCAAAAAGGAGACTTTCCCTACGAGCAGTACTTC.